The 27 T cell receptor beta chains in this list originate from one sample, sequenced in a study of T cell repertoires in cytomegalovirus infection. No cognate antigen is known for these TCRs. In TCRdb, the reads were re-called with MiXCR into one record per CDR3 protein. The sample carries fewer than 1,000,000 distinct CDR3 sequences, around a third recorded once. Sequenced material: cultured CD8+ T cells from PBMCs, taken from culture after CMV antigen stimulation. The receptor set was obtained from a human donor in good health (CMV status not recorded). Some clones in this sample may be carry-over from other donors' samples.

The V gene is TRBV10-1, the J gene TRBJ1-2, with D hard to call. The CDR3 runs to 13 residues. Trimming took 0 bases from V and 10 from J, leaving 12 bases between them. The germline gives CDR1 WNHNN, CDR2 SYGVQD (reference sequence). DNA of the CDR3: TGCGCCAGCAGTGAGTCGAGTAACCGTGACTACACCTTC. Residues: CASSESSNRDYTF.

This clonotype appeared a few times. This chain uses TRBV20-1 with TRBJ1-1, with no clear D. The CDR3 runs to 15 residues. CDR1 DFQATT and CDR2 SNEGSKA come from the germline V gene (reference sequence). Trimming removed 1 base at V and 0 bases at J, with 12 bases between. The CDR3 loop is CSARGRRILNTEAFF. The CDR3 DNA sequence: TGCAGTGCTAGAGGTCGCAGAATACTGAACACTGAAGCTTTCTTT.

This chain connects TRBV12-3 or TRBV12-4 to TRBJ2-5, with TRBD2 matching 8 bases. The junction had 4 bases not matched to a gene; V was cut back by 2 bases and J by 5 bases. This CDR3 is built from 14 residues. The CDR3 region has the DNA TGTGCCAGCAGTTTACGACTAGCGCTCGAGACCCAGTACTTC. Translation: CASSLRLALETQYF.

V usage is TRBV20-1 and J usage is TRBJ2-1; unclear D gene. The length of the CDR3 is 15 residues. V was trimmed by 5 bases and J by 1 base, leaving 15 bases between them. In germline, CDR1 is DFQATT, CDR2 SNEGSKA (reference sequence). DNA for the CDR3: TGCAGTGCTTCTGACACATTGAGTTCCTACAATGAGCAGTTCTTC. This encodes CSASDTLSSYNEQFF.

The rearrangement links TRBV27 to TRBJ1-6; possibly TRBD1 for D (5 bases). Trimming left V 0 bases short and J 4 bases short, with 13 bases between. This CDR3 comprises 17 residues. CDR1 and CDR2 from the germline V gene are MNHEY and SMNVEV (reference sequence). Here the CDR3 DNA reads TGTGCCAGCAGTTTATCGGCCCAGACAGATTATAATTCACCCCTCCACTTT. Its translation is CASSLSAQTDYNSPLHF.

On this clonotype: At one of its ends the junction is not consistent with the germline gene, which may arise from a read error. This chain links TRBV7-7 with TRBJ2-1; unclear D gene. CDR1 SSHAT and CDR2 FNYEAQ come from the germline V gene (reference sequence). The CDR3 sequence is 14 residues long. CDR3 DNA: TGTGCTAGCAGCCCCGCCGAGAAATACAATGAGCAGTTCTTC. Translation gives CASSPAEKYNEQFF. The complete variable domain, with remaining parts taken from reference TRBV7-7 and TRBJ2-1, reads GAGVSQSPRYKVTKRGQDVTLRCDPISSHATLYWYQQALGQGPEFLTYFNYEAQPDKSGLPSDRFSAERPEGSISTLTIQRTEQRDSAMYRCASSPAEKYNEQFFGPGTRLTVL.

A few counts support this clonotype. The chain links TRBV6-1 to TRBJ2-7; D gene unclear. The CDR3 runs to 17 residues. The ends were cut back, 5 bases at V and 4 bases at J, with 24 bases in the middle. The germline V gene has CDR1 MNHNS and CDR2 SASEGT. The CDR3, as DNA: TGTGCCAGCAGTCTATCCCCAAACCTCCTCGAGGTGTACGAGCAGTACTTC. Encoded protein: CASSLSPNLLEVYEQYF.

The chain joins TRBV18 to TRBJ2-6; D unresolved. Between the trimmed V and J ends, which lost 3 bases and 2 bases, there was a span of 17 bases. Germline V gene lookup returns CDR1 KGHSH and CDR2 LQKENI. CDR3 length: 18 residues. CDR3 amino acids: CASSPLAGFRPGANVLTF. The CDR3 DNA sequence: TGTGCCAGCTCACCTCTGGCAGGATTTCGCCCTGGGGCCAACGTCCTGACTTTC.

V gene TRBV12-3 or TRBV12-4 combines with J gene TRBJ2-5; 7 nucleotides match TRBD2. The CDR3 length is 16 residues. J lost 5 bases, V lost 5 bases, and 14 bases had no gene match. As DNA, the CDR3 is TGTGCCAGCAGTCCGTTTGTGGCTAGCGGACGGGAGACCCAGTACTTC. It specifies CASSPFVASGRETQYF.

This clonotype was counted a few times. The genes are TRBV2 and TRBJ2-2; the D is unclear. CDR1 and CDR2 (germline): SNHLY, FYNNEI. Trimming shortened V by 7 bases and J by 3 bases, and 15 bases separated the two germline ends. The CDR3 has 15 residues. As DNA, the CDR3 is TGTGCCAGCATCGTGGCAGCCGCGTACACCGGGGAGCTGTTTTTT. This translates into CASIVAAAYTGELFF.

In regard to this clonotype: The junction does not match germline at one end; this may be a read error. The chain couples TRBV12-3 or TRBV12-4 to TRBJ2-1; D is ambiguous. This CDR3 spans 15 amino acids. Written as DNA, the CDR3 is TGTGTCAGCAGTCCGGACGGGTACTCCTACAATGAGCAGTTCTTC. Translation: CVSSPDGYSYNEQFF.

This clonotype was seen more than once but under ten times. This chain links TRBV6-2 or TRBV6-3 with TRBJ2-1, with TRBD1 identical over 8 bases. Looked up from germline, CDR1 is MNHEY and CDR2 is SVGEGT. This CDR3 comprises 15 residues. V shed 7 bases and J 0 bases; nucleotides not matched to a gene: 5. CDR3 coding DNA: TGTGCCAGCACTCACGACAGGGGCTCCTACAATGAGCAGTTCTTC. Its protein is CASTHDRGSYNEQFF.

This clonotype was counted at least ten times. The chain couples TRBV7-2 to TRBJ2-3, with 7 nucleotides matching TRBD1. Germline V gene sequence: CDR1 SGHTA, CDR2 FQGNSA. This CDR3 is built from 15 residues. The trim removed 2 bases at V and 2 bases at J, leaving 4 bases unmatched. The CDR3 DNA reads TGTGCCAGCAGCTTAACGACAGGGTTCACAGATACGCAGTATTTT. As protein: CASSLTTGFTDTQYF.

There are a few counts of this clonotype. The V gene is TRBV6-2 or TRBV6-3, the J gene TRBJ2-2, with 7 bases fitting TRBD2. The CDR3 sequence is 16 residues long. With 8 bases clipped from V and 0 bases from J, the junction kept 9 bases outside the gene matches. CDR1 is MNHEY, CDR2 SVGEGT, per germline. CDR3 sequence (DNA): TGTGCCAGCCACCTCGGGGGAGGGGCGAACACCGGGGAGCTGTTTTTT. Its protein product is CASHLGGGANTGELFF.

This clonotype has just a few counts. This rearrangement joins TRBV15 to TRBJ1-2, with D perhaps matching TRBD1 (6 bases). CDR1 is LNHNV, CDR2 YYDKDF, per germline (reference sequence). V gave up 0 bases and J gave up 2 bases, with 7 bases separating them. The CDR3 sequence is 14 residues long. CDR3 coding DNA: TGTGCCACCAGCAGAGACAGGGGAAACTATGGCTACACCTTC. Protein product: CATSRDRGNYGYTF.

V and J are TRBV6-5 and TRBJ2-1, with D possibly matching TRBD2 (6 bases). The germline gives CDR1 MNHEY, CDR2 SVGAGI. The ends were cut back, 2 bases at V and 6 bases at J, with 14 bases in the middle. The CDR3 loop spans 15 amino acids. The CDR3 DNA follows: TGTGCCAGCAGTTACGAAGGACGCGGGATCAATGAGCAGTTCTTC. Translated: CASSYEGRGINEQFF.

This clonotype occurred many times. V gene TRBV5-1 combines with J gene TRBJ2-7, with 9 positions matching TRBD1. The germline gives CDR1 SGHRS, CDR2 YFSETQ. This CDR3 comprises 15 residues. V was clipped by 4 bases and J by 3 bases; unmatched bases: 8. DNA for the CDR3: TGCGCCAGCAGCGGGGGGACAGGGCATAACTACGAGCAGTACTTC. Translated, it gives CASSGGTGHNYEQYF.

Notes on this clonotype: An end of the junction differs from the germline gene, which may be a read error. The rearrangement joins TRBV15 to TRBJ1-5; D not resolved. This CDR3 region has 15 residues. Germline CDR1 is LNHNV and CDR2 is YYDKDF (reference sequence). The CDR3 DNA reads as TGTGTCACCAGCAGAGACCGCAGCAACAATCAGCCCCAGCATTTT. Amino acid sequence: CVTSRDRSNNQPQHF. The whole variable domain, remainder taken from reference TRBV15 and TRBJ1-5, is DAMVIQNPRYQVTQFGKPVTLSCSQTLNHNVMYWYQQKSSQAPKLLFHYYDKDFNNEADTPDNFQSRRPNTSFCFLDIRSPGLGDTAMYLCVTSRDRSNNQPQHFGDGTRLSIL.

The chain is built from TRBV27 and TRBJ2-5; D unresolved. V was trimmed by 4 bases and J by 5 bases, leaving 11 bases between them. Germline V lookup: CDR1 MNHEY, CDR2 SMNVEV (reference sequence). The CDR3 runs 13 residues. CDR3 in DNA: TGTGCCAGCAGTTCCAAACGGTTGGAGACCCAGTACTTC. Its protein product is CASSSKRLETQYF.

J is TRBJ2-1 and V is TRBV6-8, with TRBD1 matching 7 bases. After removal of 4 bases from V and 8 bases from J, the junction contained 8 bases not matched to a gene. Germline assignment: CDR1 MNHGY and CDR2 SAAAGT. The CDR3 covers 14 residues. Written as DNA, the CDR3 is TGTGCCAGCAGTTTCGTCACAGGGGCCCATGAGCAGTTCTTC. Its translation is CASSFVTGAHEQFF.

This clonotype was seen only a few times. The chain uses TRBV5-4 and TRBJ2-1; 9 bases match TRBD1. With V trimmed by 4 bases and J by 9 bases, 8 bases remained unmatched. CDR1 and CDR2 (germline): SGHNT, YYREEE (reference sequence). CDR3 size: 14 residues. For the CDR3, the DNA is TGTGCCAGCAGCCTCCCAGACAGGGGGGCTGAGCAGTTCTTC. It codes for CASSLPDRGAEQFF.

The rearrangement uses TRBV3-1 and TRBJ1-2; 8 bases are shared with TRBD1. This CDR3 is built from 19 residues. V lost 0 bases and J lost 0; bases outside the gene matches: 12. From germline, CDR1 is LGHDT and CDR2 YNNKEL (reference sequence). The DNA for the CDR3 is TGTGCCAGCAGCCAAGATCTAGGGGGACAGGAGCCCGCTAACTATGGCTACACCTTC. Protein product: CASSQDLGGQEPANYGYTF.

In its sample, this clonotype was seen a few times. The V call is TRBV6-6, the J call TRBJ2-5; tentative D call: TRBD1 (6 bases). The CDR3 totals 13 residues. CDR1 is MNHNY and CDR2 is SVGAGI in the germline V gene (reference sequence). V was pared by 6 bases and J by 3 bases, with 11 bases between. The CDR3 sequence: CASRTGTKETQYF. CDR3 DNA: TGTGCCAGCAGAACCGGGACAAAAGAGACCCAGTACTTC.

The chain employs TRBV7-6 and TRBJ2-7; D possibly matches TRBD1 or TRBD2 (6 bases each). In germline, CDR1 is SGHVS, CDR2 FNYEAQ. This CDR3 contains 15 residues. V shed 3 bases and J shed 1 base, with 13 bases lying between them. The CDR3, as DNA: TGTGCCAGCAGCTTGGAGCAGGGGACTTCCTACGAGCAGTACTTC. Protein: CASSLEQGTSYEQYF.

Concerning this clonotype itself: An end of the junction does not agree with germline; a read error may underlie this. CDR3 coding DNA: TGTGCCACCAGCAGAGCGGGGACTAGTAGGTCCTACGAGAAGTACTTC. Amino acid sequence: CATSRAGTSRSYEKYF. The chain recombines TRBV15 with TRBJ2-7; 8 positions match TRBD2. This CDR3 region has 16 residues. Germline V lookup: CDR1 LNHNV, CDR2 YYDKDF (reference sequence). Drawing the rest from reference TRBV15 and TRBJ2-7, the complete variable domain is DAMVIQNPRYQVTQFGKPVTLSCSQTLNHNVMYWYQQKSSQAPKLLFHYYDKDFNNEADTPDNFQSRRPNTSFCFLDIRSPGLGDTAMYLCATSRAGTSRSYEKYFGPGTRLTVT.

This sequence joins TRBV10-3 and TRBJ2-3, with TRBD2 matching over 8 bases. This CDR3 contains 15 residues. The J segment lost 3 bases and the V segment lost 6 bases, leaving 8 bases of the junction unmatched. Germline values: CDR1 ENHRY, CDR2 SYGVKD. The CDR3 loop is CAIRNLAGSTDTQYF. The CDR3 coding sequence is TGTGCCATCAGGAATTTAGCGGGGAGTACAGATACGCAGTATTTT.

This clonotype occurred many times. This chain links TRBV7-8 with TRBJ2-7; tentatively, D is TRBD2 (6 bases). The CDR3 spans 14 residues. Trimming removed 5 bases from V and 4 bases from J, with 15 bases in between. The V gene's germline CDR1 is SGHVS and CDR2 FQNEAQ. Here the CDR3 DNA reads TGTGCCAGCAGCCCAAGGGCAGGGAGGTACGAGCAGTACTTC. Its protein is CASSPRAGRYEQYF. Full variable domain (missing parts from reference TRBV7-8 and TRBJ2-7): GAGVSQSPRYKVAKRGQDVALRCDPISGHVSLFWYQQALGQGPEFLTYFQNEAQLDKSGLPSDRFFAERPEGSVSTLKIQRTQQEDSAVYLCASSPRAGRYEQYFGPGTRLTVT.